The present TCR beta chain was sequenced within a study of OX40 agonist ivuxolimab in advanced cancers. Background for the entire study: Ivuxolimab was a fully human IgG2 agonistic monoclonal antibody targeting the costimulatory receptor OX40 (CD134). Partial responses occurred in three dose-escalation patients, of whom one had hepatocellular carcinoma and two had cutaneous melanoma. Prior anti-PD-1, anti-PD-L1 or anti-CTLA-4 therapy was permitted, and about 40% of dose-escalation patients had received checkpoint inhibitors. In the dose-escalation cohort, roughly 80% of patients were male, and the mean age was approximately 64 years, with a range of roughly 23 to 85. Of the approximately 50 dose-escalation patients, hepatocellular carcinoma was present in 19, melanoma in approximately 15, renal cell carcinoma in 9 and head and neck cancer in 9. Intravenous ivuxolimab was administered to patients every 2 weeks at six dose levels: 0.01, 0.1, 0.3, 1.5, 3 and 10 mg/kg. The paper reports the monotherapy dose-escalation portion (N of about 50 patients) of the phase I ivuxolimab trial. Peripheral TCRbeta sequencing aimed to test whether ivuxolimab altered TCR sequence diversity and caused clonal T-cell expansion. General conclusions and limits of the study: Low levels of normalized T-cell clonal expansion were also seen in some nonresponding patients. The antigen specificity of the clonally expanded peripheral T cells was not determined. At doses of 0.1 to 3.0 mg/kg, clonal expansion of both CD4+ and CD8+ T cells in blood was seen between baseline and week 6. On average, CD8+ T cells showed more expanded clones than CD4+ T cells after ivuxolimab. In partial responders in the 0.1-3.0 mg/kg groups, normalized peripheral clonal expansion was found to be among the lowest, especially among CD8+ T cells.

To sequence the TCRbeta CDR3 region, genomic DNA was isolated from the sorted cells. The immunoSEQ Assay was used to sequence the TCRbeta CDR3 regions. Held by TCRdb, this immuneACCESS table contains in-frame sequences only and omits some clones. Under half of the omission traces to an unresolved V gene where checked; the cause of the rest is unknown. A total of roughly 82,000 clones appear in this sample, around 89% of them only once. The ten largest account for 9% to 10% of the sample. Turning to this clone: The antigen this receptor binds is unknown. The input lacks base qualities; no much larger clone sits a single base away.

The trial excluded patients who had a history of autoimmune disease or who were on systemic immunosuppression. In every dose cohort, peripheral blood was drawn for TCR sequencing at baseline, cycle 4 day 1, and cycle 7 day 1. The samples were drawn from a first-in-human, open-label, multicenter phase I dose-escalation trial of ivuxolimab. Adults with locally advanced or metastatic melanoma, renal cell, hepatocellular, or head and neck squamous cell carcinoma were enrolled in the trial. Before TCR sequencing, CD4+ T cells and CD8+ T cells from peripheral blood were sorted into separate populations. The germline V gene yields SQVTM for CDR1 and ANQGSEA for CDR2. Relative to germline, V is 6 bases shorter and J is 5 bases shorter, with 22 bases between their ends. Reading from cysteine to phenylalanine, the CDR3 counts 15 amino acids. Kept here is only the CDR3 DNA, which spans 45 bases and is read in frame from base 1.

The sequenced sample was CD4+ or CD8+ T cells sorted from blood, obtained in a trial of the OX40 agonist ivuxolimab. The rearranged segments are TRBV29-1 and TRBJ2-5; TRBD2 might be the D gene, on 7 matching bases. This sequence originates from an adult with an advanced solid tumor such as melanoma, head and neck, liver or kidney cancer. The DNA sequence is given as TGCAGCGTGGTCTTCTCCGGGGGGAGGGGGGAGACCCAGTACTTC. Its product reads: CSVVFSGGRGETQYF.